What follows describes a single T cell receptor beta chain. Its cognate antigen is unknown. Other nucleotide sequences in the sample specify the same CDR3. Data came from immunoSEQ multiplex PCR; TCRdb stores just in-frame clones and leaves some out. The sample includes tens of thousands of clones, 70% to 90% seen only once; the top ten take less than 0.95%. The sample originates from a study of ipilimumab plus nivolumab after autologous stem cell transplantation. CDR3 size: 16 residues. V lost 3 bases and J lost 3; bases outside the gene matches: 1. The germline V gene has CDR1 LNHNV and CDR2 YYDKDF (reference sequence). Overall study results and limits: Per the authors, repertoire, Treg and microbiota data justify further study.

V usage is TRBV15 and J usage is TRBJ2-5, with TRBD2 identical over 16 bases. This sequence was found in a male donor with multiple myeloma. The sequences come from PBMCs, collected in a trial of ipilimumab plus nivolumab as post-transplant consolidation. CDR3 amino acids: CATSRGTSGGEETQYF. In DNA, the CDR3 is TGTGCCACCAGCAGGGGGACTAGCGGGGGGGAAGAGACCCAGTACTTC.